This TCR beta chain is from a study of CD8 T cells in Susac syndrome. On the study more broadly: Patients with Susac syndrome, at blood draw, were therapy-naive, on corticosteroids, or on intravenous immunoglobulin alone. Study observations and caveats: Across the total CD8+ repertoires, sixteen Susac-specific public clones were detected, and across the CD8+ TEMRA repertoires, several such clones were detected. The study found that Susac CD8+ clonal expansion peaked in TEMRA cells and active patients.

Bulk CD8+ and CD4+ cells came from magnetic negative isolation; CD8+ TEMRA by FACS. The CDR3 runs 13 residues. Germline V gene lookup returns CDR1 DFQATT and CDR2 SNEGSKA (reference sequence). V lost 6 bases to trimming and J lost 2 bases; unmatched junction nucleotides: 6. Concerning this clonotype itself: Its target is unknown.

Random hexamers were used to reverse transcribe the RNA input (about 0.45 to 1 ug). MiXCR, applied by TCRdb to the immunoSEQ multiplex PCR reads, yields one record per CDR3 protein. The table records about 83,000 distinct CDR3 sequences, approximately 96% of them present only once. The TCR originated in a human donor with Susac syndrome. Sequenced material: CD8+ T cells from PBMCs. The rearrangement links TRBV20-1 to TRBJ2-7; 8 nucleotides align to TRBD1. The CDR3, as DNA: TGCAGTGCCCTCGACAGGGGCACCTACGAGCAGTACTTC. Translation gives CSALDRGTYEQYF.